This T cell receptor beta chain was retrieved from a study of blood T cell repertoires in COVID-19 (TCRdb year 2020). Background on the whole study: Collaborator samples came from the United States, Italy and Spain and covered acute and convalescent phases of COVID-19. The samples were drawn from the first 160 participants of the ongoing ImmuneRACE study and from more than 1,000 subjects provided by 6 global collaborators. The repertoires were released in a freely available public database meant as a resource for research on the immune response to SARS-CoV-2. The material from the prospective study consisted of cDNA or gDNA derived from T cells, B-cell-depleted T cells, or PBMCs. The dataset comprised deeply sampled blood TCRbeta repertoires from subjects exposed to, actively infected with, or recovered from COVID-19. HLA class I and class II types, where available, came from metadata supplied by the sample provider rather than from assay-based typing. Nearly every sample came with metadata listing a de-identified subject ID, COVID-19 status, age in years and sex. The paper as a whole reports these results and caveats: How much clinical and demographic metadata was included differed by source and by participant, and the metadata was provided uncurated.

The immunoSEQ Assay, a bias-controlled multiplex PCR, was used to amplify TCRbeta CDR3 regions from genomic DNA. As for how the authors treated the data: Within the assay, amplification of reference gene primers was used to estimate how many nucleated cells each sample contained. To quantify the absolute abundance of each unique TCRbeta CDR3 rearrangement, sequence reads were collapsed and filtered. For each sample, productive Simpson clonality was calculated as the square root of Simpson's diversity index across productive rearrangements. The table was pulled from immuneACCESS by TCRdb, which kept in-frame rearrangements only. Such tables lose some clones; where checked, under half of the loss comes from unresolved V genes, and the rest has no known cause. D and trimming come from the DNA, and the V and J calls and clone size come from that table. Recorded for this sample are around 150,000 clones; around nine tenths of them occurred a single time. 10% of the sample is held by the ten biggest clonotypes.

Germline trimming amounts to 4 bases on V and 4 bases on J, with 0 as the count of junction bases outside the gene matches. Including the terminal cysteine and phenylalanine, the CDR3 comprises 12 residues. Kept here is only the CDR3 DNA, which spans 36 bases and is read in frame from base 1. For CDR1 and CDR2, the germline V gene lists SNHLY and FYNNEI. At one collaborating source in Seattle, patients were enrolled during active infection and were followed longitudinally through the course of disease. The collaborating institutions used their own protocols to collect whole blood in K2EDTA tubes. Collaborator samples were shipped for TCRbeta analysis as frozen whole blood, isolated PBMCs, or DNA extracted from either sample type. With respect to this clone: The antigen it recognizes is unknown. No qualities accompany the bases; no much larger clone lies one base away.

The chain is made from TRBV2 and TRBJ1-2, with 7 middle bases fitting TRBD1. Sample: peripheral blood. The receptor was derived from a woman aged 65 to 85 with COVID-19, enrolled during active disease. The CDR3 here reads CASSGDSYGYTF. The base sequence is TGTGCCAGCAGTGGGGACAGCTATGGCTACACCTTC.